This T cell receptor beta chain came from a study of OX40 agonist ivuxolimab in advanced cancers. Study-level information: Partial responses occurred in Three dose-escalation patients, one with hepatocellular carcinoma and two with cutaneous melanoma.

In regard to this clone: As yet, its antigen is unknown.

Profiled with immunoSEQ multiplex PCR; TCRdb holds only in-frame clones, not every one. The table lists tens of thousands of clones, around 92% of them singletons. Findings of the study overall: Average numbers of expanded clones were greater in CD8+ T cells than in CD4+.

CDR1 and CDR2 from the germline V gene are ENHRY and SYGVKD. The V end was cut by 0 bases, the J end by 0 bases, with 12 bases between. The CDR3 runs 17 residues. The sequencing used CD4+ or CD8+ T cells sorted from blood, collected in a trial of the OX40 agonist ivuxolimab. This sequence originates from an adult with an advanced solid tumor such as melanoma, head and neck, liver or kidney cancer. The chain couples TRBV10-3 to TRBJ2-1; no clear D gene. CDR3 sequence: CAISESLSGSSYNEQFF. Written as DNA, the CDR3 is TGTGCCATCAGTGAGTCTCTATCCGGAAGCTCCTACAATGAGCAGTTCTTC.